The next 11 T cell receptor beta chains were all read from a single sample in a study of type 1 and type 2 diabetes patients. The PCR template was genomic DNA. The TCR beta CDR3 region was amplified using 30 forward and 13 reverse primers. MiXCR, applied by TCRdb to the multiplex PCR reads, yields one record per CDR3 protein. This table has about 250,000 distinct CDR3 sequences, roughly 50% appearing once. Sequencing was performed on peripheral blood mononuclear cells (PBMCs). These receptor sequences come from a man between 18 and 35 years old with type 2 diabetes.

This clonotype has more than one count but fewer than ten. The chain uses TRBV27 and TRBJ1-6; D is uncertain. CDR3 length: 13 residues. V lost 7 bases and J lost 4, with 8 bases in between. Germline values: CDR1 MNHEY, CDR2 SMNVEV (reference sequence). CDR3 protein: CASTWAYNSPLHF. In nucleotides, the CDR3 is TGTGCCAGCACTTGGGCGTATAATTCACCCCTCCACTTT.

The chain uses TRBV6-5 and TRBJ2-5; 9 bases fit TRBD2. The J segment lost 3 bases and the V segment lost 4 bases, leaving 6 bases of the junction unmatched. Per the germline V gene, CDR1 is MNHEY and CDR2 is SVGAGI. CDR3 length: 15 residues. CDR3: CASSLAGAGEETQYF. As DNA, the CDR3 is TGTGCCAGCAGTTTAGCGGGGGCGGGCGAAGAGACCCAGTACTTC.

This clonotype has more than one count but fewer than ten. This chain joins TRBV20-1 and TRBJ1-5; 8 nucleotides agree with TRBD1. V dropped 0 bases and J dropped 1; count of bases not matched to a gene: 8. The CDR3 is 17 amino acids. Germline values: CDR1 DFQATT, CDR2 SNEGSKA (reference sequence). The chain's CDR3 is CSARESDRARSNQPQHF. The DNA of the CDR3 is TGCAGTGCTAGAGAATCGGACAGGGCCAGAAGCAATCAGCCCCAGCATTTT.

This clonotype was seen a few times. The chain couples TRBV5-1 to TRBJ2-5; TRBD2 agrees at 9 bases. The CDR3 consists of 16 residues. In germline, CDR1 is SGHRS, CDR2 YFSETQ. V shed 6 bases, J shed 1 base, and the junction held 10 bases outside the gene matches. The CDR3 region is CASTRGASGTQETQYF. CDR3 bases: TGCGCCAGCACGAGGGGGGCTAGCGGGACCCAAGAGACCCAGTACTTC.

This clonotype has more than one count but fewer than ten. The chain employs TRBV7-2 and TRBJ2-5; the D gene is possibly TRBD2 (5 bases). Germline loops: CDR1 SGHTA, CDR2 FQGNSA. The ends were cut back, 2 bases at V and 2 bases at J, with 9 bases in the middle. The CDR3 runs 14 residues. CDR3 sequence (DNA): TGTGCCAGCAGCTTATCAAGGACTCAAGAGACCCAGTACTTC. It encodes CASSLSRTQETQYF. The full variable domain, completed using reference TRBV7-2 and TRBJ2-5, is GAGVSQSPSNKVTEKGKDVELRCDPISGHTALYWYRQSLGQGLEFLIYFQGNSAPDKSGLPSDRFSAERTGGSVSTLTIQRTQQEDSAVYLCASSLSRTQETQYFGPGTRLLVL.

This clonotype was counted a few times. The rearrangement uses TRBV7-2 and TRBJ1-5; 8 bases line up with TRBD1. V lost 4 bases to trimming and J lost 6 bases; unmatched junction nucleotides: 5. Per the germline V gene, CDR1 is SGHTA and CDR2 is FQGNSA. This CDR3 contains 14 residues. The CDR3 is CASSSTGEGQPQHF. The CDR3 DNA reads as TGTGCCAGCAGCTCGACAGGGGAAGGTCAGCCCCAGCATTTT. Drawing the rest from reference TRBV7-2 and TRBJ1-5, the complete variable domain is GAGVSQSPSNKVTEKGKDVELRCDPISGHTALYWYRQSLGQGLEFLIYFQGNSAPDKSGLPSDRFSAERTGGSVSTLTIQRTQQEDSAVYLCASSSTGEGQPQHFGDGTRLSIL.

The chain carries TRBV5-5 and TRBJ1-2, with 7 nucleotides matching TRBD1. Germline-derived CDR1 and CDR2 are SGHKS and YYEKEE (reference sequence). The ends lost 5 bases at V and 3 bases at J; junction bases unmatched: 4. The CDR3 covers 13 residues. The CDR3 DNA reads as TGTGCCAGCAGTCAAGACAGGGACTATGGCTACACCTTC. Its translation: CASSQDRDYGYTF.

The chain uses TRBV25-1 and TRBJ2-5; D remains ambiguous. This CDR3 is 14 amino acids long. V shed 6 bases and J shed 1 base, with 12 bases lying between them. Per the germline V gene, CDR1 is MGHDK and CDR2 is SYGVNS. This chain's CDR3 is CASSDRFIQETQYF. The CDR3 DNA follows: TGTGCCAGCAGCGATCGATTCATCCAAGAGACCCAGTACTTC.

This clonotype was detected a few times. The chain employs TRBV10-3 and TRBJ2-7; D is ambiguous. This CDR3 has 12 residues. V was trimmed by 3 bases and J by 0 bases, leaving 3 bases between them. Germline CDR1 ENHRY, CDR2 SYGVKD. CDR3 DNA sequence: TGTGCCATCAGTGACAACTCCTACGAGCAGTACTTC. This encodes CAISDNSYEQYF.

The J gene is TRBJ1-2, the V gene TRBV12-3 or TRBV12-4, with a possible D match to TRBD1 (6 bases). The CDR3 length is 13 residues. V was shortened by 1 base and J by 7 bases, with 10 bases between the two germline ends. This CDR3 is CASSLGGQGGYTF. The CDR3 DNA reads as TGTGCCAGCAGTTTAGGGGGGCAGGGTGGCTACACCTTC.

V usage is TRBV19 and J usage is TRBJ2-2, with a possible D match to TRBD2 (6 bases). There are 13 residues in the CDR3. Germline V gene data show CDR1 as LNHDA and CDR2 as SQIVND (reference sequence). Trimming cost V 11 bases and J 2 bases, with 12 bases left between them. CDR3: CAGGTLNTGELFF. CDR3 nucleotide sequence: TGTGCCGGAGGGACGCTAAACACCGGGGAGCTGTTTTTT.